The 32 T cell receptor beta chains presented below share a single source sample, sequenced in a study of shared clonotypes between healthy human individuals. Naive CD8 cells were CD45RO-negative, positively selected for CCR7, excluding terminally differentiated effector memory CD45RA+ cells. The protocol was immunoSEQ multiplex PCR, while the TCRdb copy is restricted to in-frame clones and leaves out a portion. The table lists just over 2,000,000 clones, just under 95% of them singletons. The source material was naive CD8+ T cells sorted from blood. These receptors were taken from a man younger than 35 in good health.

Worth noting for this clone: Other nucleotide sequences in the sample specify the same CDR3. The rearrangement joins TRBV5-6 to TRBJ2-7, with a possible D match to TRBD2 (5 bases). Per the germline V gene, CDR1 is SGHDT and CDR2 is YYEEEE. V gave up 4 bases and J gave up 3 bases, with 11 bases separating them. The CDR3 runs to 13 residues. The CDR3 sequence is CASSPIGSYEQYF. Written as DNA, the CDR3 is TGTGCCAGCAGCCCCATAGGGAGCTACGAGCAGTACTTC. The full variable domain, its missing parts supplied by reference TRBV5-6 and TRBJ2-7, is DAGVTQSPTHLIKTRGQQVTLRCSPKSGHDTVSWYQQALGQGPQFIFQYYEEEERQRGNFPDRFSGHQFPNYSSELNVNALLLGDSALYLCASSPIGSYEQYFGPGTRLTVT.

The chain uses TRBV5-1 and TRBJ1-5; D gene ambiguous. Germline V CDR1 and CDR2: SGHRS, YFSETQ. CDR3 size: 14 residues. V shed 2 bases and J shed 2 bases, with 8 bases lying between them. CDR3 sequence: CASSLTPGNQPQHF. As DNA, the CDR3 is TGCGCCAGCAGCTTAACACCAGGCAATCAGCCCCAGCATTTT. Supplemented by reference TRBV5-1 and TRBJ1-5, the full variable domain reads KAGVTQTPRYLIKTRGQQVTLSCSPISGHRSVSWYQQTPGQGLQFLFEYFSETQRNKGNFPGRFSGRQFSNSRSEMNVSTLELGDSALYLCASSLTPGNQPQHFGDGTRLSIL.

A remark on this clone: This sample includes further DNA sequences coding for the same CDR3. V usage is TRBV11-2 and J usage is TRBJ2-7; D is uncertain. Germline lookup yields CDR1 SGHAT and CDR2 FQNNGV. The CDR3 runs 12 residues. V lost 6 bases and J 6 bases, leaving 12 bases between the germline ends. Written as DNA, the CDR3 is TGTGCCAGCAGTGATCTAGGAAGCGAGCAGTACTTC. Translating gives CASSDLGSEQYF. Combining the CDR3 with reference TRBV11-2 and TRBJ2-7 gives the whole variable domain EAGVAQSPRYKIIEKRQSVAFWCNPISGHATLYWYQQILGQGPKLLIQFQNNGVVDDSQLPKDRFSAERLKGVDSTLKIQPAKLEDSAVYLCASSDLGSEQYFGPGTRLTVT.

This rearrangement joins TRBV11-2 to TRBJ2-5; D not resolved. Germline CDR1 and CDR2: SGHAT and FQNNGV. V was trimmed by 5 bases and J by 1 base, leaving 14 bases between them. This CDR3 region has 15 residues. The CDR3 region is CASSLGYDGQETQYF. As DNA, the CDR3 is TGTGCCAGCAGCCTTGGCTACGACGGCCAAGAGACCCAGTACTTC. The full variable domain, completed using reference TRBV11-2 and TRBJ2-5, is EAGVAQSPRYKIIEKRQSVAFWCNPISGHATLYWYQQILGQGPKLLIQFQNNGVVDDSQLPKDRFSAERLKGVDSTLKIQPAKLEDSAVYLCASSLGYDGQETQYFGPGTRLLVL.

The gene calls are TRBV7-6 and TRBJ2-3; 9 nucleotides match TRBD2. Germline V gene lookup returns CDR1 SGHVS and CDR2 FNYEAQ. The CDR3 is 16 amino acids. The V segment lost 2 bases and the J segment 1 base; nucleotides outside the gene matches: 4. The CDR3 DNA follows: TGTGCCAGCAGCTTATCGCGGGGGGGAGGCACAGATACGCAGTATTTT. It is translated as CASSLSRGGGTDTQYF.

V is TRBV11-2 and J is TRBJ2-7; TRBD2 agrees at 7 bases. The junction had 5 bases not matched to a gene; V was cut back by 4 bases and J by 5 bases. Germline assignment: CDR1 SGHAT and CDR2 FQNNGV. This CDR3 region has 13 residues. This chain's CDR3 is CASSWGGSHEQYF. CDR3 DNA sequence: TGTGCCAGCAGCTGGGGGGGTTCCCACGAGCAGTACTTC. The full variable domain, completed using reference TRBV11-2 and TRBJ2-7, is EAGVAQSPRYKIIEKRQSVAFWCNPISGHATLYWYQQILGQGPKLLIQFQNNGVVDDSQLPKDRFSAERLKGVDSTLKIQPAKLEDSAVYLCASSWGGSHEQYFGPGTRLTVT.

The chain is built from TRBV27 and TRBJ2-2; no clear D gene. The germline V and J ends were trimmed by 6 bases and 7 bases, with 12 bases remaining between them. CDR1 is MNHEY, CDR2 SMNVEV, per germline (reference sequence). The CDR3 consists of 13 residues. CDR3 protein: CASSLASVGELFF. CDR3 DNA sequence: TGTGCCAGCAGCCTCGCTTCGGTCGGGGAGCTGTTTTTT.

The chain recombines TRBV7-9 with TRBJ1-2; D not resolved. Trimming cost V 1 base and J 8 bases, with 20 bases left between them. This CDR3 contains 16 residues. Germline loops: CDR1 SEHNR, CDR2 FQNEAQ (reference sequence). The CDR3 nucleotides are TGTGCCAGCAGCTTAGAAATTGATTCGGGAGGATCGGGCTACACCTTC. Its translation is CASSLEIDSGGSGYTF.

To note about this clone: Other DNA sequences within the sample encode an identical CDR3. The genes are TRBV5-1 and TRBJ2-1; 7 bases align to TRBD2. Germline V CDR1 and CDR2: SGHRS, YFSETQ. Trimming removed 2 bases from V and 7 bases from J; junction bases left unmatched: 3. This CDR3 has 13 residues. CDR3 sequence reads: CASSFPGGNEQFF. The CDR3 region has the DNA TGCGCCAGCAGCTTCCCCGGGGGGAATGAGCAGTTCTTC. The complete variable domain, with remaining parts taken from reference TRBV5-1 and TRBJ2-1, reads KAGVTQTPRYLIKTRGQQVTLSCSPISGHRSVSWYQQTPGQGLQFLFEYFSETQRNKGNFPGRFSGRQFSNSRSEMNVSTLELGDSALYLCASSFPGGNEQFFGPGTRLTVL.

The CDR3 nucleotides are TGTGCCAGCAGTGATTTGGAGACAGGGAGAGAAAACATTCAGTACTTC. Its protein product is CASSDLETGRENIQYF. V gene TRBV2 combines with J gene TRBJ2-4; 7 positions match TRBD1. This CDR3 spans 16 amino acids. The germline V gene encodes CDR1 SNHLY and CDR2 FYNNEI. After removal of 3 bases from V and 5 bases from J, the junction contained 10 bases not matched to a gene.

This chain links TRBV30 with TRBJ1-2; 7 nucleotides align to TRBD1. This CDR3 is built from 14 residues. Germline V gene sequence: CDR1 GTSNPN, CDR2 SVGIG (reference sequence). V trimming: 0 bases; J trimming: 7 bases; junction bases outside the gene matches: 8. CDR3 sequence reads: CAWSVPPGQFGYTF. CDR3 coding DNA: TGTGCCTGGAGTGTACCCCCGGGACAGTTTGGCTACACCTTC. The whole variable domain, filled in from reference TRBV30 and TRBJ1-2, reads SQTIHQWPATLVQPVGSPLSLECTVEGTSNPNLYWYRQAAGRGLQLLFYSVGIGQISSEVPQNLSASRPQDRQFILSSKKLLLSDSGFYLCAWSVPPGQFGYTFGSGTRLTVV.

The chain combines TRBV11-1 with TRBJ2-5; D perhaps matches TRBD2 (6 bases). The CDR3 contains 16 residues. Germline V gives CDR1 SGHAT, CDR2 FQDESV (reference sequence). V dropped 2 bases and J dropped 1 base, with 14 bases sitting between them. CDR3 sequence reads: CASSLMAGNSQETQYF. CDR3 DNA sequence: TGTGCCAGCAGCTTAATGGCGGGGAATTCCCAAGAGACCCAGTACTTC.

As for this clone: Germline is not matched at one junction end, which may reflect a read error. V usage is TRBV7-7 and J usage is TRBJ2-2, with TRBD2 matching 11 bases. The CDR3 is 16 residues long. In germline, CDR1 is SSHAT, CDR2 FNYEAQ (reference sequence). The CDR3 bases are TGTGCTAGCAGCCCACTAGCGGGGGCCCCCCCCGGGGAGCTGTTTTTT. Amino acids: CASSPLAGAPPGELFF.

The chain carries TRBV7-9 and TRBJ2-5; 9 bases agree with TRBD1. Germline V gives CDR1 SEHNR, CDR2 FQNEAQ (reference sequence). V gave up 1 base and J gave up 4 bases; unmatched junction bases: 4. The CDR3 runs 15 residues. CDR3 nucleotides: TGTGCCAGCAGCTTAGGACAGGGGGGACGAGAGACCCAGTACTTC. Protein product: CASSLGQGGRETQYF. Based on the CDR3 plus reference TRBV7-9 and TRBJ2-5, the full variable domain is DTGVSQNPRHKITKRGQNVTFRCDPISEHNRLYWYRQTLGQGPEFLTYFQNEAQLEKSRLLSDRFSAERPKGSFSTLEIQRTEQGDSAMYLCASSLGQGGRETQYFGPGTRLLVL.

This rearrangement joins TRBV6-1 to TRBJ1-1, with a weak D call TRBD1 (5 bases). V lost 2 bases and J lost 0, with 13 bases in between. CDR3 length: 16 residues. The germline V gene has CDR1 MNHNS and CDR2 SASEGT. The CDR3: CASSEWGRFMNTEAFF. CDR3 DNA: TGTGCCAGCAGTGAATGGGGCAGGTTCATGAACACTGAAGCTTTCTTT.

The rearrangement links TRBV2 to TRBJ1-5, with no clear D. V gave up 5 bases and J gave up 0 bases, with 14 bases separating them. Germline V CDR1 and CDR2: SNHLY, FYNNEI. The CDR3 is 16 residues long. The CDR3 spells CASSPQTVYSNQPQHF. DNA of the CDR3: TGTGCCAGCAGTCCCCAAACAGTATATAGCAATCAGCCCCAGCATTTT.

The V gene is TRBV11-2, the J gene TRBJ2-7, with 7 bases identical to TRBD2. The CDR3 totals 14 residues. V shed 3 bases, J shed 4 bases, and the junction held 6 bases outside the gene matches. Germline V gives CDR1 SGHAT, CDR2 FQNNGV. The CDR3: CASSFWGGRYEQYF. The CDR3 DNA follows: TGTGCCAGCAGCTTCTGGGGCGGGAGATACGAGCAGTACTTC.

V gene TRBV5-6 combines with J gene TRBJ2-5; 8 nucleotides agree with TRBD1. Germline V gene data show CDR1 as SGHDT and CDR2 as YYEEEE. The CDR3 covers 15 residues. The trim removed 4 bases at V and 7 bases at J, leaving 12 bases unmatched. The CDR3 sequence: CASSAGPTGDGTQYF. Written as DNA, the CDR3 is TGTGCCAGCAGCGCCGGACCGACAGGGGACGGGACCCAGTACTTC.

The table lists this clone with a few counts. Here the CDR3 DNA reads TGCAGTGCTAGCCGAGAATCAGAAGCTTTCTTT. Translated, it gives CSASRESEAFF. V gene TRBV20-1 combines with J gene TRBJ1-1; D remains unclear. V lost 3 bases, J lost 8 bases, and 10 bases lay in between. Germline-derived CDR1 and CDR2 are DFQATT and SNEGSKA (reference sequence). The CDR3 loop spans 11 amino acids.

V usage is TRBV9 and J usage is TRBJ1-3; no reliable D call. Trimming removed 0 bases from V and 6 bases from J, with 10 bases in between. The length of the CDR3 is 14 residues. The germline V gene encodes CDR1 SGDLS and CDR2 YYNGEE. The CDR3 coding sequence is TGTGCCAGCAGCGTAGGTGGGGAGGTAAACACCATATATTTT. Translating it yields CASSVGGEVNTIYF.

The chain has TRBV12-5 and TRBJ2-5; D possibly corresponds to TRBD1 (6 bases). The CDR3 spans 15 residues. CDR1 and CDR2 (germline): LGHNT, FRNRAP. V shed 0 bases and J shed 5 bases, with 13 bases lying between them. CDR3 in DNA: TGTGCTAGTGGTTTGGTCCCAGGGGCTTACGAGACCCAGTACTTC. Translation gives CASGLVPGAYETQYF.

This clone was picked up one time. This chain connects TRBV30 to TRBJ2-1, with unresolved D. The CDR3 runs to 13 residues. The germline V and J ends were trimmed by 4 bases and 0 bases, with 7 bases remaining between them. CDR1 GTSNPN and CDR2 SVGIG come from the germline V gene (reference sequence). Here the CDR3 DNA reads TGTGCCTGGAAAAGTTACTCCTACAATGAGCAGTTCTTC. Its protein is CAWKSYSYNEQFF.

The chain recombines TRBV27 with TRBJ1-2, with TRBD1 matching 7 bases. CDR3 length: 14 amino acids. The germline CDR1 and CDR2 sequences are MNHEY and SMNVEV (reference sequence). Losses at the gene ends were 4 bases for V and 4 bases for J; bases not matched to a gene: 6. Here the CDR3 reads CASSSPGTAYGYTF. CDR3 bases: TGTGCCAGCAGTTCCCCGGGGACAGCCTATGGCTACACCTTC.

DNA of the CDR3: TGTGCCAGCAGCACCGCATCTGAGAAGTTCGTGAACACTGAAGCTTTCTTT. Translation gives CASSTASEKFVNTEAFF. The rearrangement links TRBV28 to TRBJ1-1, with D unresolved. The length of the CDR3 is 17 residues. CDR1 is MDHEN and CDR2 is SYDVKM in the germline V gene. V was clipped by 6 bases and J by 0 bases, with 20 bases between them.

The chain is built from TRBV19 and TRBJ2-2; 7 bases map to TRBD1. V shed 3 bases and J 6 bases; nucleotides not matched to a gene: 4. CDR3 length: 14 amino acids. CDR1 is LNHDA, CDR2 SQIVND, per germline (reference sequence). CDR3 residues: CASSIQGVAGELFF. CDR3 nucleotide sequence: TGTGCCAGTAGTATCCAGGGGGTAGCCGGGGAGCTGTTTTTT.

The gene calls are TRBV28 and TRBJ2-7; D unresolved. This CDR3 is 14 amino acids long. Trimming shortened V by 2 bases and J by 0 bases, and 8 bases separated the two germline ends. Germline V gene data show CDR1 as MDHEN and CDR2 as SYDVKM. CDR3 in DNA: TGTGCCAGCAGTTTAGCGAGCTCCTCCTACGAGCAGTACTTC. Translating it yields CASSLASSSYEQYF.

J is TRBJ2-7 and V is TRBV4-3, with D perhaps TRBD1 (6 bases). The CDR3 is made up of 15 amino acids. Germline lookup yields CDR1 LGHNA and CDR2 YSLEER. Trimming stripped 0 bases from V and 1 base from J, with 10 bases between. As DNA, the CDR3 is TGCGCCAGCAGCCAAGAGGACAGTGTTTCCTACGAGCAGTACTTC. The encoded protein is CASSQEDSVSYEQYF.

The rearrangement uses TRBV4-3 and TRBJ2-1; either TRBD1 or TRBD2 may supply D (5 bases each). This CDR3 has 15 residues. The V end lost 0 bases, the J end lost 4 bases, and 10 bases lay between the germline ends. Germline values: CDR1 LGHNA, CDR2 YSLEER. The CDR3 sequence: CASSQDWGPYNEQFF. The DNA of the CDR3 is TGCGCCAGCAGCCAAGATTGGGGACCGTACAATGAGCAGTTCTTC.

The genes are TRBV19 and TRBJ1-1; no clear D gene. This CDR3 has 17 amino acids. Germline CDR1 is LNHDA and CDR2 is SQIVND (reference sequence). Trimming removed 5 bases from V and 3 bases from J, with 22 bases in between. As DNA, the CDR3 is TGTGCCAGTAGTCCGATCGACCATCTTCCCTGGGACACTGAAGCTTTCTTT. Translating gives CASSPIDHLPWDTEAFF.

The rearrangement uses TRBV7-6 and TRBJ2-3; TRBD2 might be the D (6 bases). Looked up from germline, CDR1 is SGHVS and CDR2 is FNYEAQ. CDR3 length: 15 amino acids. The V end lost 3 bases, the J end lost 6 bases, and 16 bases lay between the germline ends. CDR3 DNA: TGTGCCAGCAGCTTTTCTAACGGGGGAAGGGATACGCAGTATTTT. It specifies CASSFSNGGRDTQYF.

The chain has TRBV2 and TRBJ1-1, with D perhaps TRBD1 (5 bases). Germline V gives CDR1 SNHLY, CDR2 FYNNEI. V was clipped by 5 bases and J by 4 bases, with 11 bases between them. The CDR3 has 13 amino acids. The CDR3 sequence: CASSSGLGTEAFF. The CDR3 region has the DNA TGTGCCAGCAGTTCAGGGTTGGGCACTGAAGCTTTCTTT.

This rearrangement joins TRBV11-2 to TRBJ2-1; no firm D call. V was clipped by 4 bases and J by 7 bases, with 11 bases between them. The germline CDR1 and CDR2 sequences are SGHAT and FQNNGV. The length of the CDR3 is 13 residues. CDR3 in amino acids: CASSSDSRNEQFF. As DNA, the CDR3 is TGTGCCAGCAGCTCAGACTCCAGGAATGAGCAGTTCTTC.